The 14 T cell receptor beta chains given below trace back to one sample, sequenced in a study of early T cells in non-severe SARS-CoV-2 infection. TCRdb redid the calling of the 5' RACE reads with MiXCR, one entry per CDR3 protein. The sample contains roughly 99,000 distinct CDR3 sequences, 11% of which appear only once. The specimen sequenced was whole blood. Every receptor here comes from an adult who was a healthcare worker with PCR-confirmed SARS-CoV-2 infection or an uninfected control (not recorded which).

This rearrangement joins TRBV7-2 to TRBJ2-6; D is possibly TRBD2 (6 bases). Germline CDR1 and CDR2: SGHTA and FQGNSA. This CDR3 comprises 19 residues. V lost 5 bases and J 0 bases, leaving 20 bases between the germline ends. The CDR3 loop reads CASSERGLESYSGANVLTF. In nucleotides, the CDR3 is TGTGCCAGCAGCGAAAGGGGACTGGAATCGTACTCTGGGGCCAACGTCCTGACTTTC.

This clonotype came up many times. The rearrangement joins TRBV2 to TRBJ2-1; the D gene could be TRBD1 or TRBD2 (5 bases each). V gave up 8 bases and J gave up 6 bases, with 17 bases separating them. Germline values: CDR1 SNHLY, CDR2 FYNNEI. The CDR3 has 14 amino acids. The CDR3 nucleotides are TGTGCCAGCCCCGGGGCAGGGAAAATCAATGAGCAGTTCTTC. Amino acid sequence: CASPGAGKINEQFF. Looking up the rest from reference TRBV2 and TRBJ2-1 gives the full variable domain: EPEVTQTPSHQVTQMGQEVILRCVPISNHLYFYWYRQILGQKVEFLVSFYNNEISEKSEIFDDQFSVERPDGSNFTLKIRSTKLEDSAMYFCASPGAGKINEQFFGPGTRLTVL.

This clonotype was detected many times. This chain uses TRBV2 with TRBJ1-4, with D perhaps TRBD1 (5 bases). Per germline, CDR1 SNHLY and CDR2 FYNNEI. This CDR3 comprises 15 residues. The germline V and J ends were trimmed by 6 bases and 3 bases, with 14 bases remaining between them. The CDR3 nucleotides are TGTGCCAGCAGGCTCGGGGACTCGCCTAATGAAAAACTGTTTTTT. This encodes CASRLGDSPNEKLFF.

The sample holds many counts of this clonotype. The CDR3 here is CASSPRSRDDFGNTIYF. The CDR3 DNA reads as TGTGCCAGCTCACCTCGCTCCCGGGACGATTTTGGAAACACCATATATTTT. This chain uses TRBV18 with TRBJ1-3; TRBD1 is a possible D gene (5 bases). This CDR3 region has 17 residues. V lost 3 bases and J lost 3, with 18 bases in between. Germline V gene lookup returns CDR1 KGHSH and CDR2 LQKENI.

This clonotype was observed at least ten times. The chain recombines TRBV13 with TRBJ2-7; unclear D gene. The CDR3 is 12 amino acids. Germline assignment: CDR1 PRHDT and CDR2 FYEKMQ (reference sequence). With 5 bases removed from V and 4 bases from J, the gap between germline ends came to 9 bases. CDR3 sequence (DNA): TGTGCCAGCAGCGCCGGACGATACGAGCAGTACTTC. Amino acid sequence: CASSAGRYEQYF. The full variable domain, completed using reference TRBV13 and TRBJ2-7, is AAGVIQSPRHLIKEKRETATLKCYPIPRHDTVYWYQQGPGQDPQFLISFYEKMQSDKGSIPDRFSAQQFSDYHSELNMSSLELGDSALYFCASSAGRYEQYFGPGTRLTVT.

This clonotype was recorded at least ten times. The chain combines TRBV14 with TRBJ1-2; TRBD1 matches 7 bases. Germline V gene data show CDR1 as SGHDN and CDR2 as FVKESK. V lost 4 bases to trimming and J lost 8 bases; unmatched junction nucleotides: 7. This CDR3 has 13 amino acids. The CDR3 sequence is CASSPRQGQGYTF. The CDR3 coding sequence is TGTGCCAGCAGCCCTCGACAGGGCCAGGGCTACACCTTC. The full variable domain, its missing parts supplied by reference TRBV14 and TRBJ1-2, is EAGVTQFPSHSVIEKGQTVTLRCDPISGHDNLYWYRRVMGKEIKFLLHFVKESKQDESGMPNNRFLAERTGGTYSTLKVQPAELEDSGVYFCASSPRQGQGYTFGSGTRLTVV.

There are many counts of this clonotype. In DNA, the CDR3 is TGTGCCAGCAGCGTAGAAGGGGGAACTGAAGCTTTCTTT. Translated: CASSVEGGTEAFF. The V and J genes are TRBV9 and TRBJ1-1, with D possibly being TRBD1 (6 bases). The CDR3 has 13 residues. Germline assignment: CDR1 SGDLS and CDR2 YYNGEE. V was trimmed by 0 bases and J by 5 bases, leaving 8 bases between them.

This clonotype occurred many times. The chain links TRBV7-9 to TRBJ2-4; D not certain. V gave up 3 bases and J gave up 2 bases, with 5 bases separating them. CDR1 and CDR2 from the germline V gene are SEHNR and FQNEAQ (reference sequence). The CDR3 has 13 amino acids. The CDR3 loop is CASSLWSKNIQYF. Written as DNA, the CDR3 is TGTGCCAGCAGCTTGTGGTCCAAAAACATTCAGTACTTC.

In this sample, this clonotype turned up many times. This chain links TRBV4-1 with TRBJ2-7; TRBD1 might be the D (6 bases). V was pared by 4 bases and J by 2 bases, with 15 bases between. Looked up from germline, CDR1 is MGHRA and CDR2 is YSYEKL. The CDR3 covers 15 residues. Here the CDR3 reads CASSLRDITAYEQYF. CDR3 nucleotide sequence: TGCGCCAGCAGCCTTCGGGACATAACTGCCTACGAGCAGTACTTC.

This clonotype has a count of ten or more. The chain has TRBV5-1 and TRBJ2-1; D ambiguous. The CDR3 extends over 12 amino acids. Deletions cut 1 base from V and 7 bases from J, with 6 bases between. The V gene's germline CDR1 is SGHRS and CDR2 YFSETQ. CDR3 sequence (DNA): TGCGCCAGCAGCTTGTTACTGAATGAGCAGTTCTTC. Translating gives CASSLLLNEQFF.

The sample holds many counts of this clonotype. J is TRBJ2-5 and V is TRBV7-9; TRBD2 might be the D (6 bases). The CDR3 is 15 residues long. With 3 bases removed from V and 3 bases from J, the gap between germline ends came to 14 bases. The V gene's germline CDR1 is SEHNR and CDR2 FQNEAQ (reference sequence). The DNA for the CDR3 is TGTGCCAGCAGCTTCAGGAGTGGGGGGAAAGAGACCCAGTACTTC. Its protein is CASSFRSGGKETQYF.

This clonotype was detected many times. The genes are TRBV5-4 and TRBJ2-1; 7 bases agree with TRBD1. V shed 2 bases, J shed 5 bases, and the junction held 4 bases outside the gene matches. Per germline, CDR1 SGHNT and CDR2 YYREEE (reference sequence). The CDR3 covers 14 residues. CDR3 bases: TGTGCCAGCAGCTTTGACAGGGTAAACAATGAGCAGTTCTTC. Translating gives CASSFDRVNNEQFF.

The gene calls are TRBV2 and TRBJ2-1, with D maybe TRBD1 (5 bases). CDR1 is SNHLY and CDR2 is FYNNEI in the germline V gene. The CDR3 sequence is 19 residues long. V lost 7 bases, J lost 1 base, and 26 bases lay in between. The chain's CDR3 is CASIRTKNVRDLSYNEQFF. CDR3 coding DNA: TGTGCCAGCATTAGAACCAAGAACGTCAGGGATCTATCCTACAATGAGCAGTTCTTC.

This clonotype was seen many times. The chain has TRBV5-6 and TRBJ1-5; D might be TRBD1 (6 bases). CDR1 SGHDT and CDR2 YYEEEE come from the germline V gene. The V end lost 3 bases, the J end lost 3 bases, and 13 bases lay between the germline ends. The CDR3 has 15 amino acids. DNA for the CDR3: TGTGCCAGCAGCTATACAGGGTTTTTCAATCAGCCCCAGCATTTT. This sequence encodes CASSYTGFFNQPQHF.